This TCR beta chain was sequenced in a study of blood T cell repertoires in COVID-19. About the research overall: Both acute and convalescent COVID-19 samples were obtained from the United States, Italy and Spain. T cells, B-cell-depleted T cells, or PBMCs provided the cDNA or gDNA that served as material.

In the original processing: Amplification from reference gene primers served as the basis for estimated nucleated cell counts. Repertoires were generated with immunoSEQ multiplex PCR, while TCRdb's copy carries only in-frame clones and drops some. That table supplies the V and J calls and clone size; D and trimming were determined from the DNA. The top ten clones hold about 12% of a sample with around 100,000 clones, just under 80% of them seen once. The CDR3 consists of 12 residues. Germline V lookup: CDR1 SGHDN, CDR2 FVKESK. Trimming left V 4 bases short and J 3 bases short, with 7 bases between. The chain combines TRBV14 with TRBJ2-7, with no clear D. The sequence was obtained from a woman aged 70 to 79 with acute or convalescent COVID-19. Sequencing was carried out using peripheral blood. The CDR3 DNA reads TGTGCCAGCAGCCTTTCCGTCTACGAGCAGTACTTC. Amino acids: CASSLSVYEQYF.